These T cell receptor beta chains were read from a single sample in a study of CD8 T cells in Susac syndrome. TCRdb independently ran MiXCR on the immunoSEQ multiplex PCR reads; one entry per CDR3 protein. Of about 100,000 distinct CDR3 sequences in the sample, around 95% are singletons; the top ten hold 0.3%. Sequencing input: CD8+ T cells from PBMCs. These receptors were taken from a human donor with Susac syndrome. CDR3s include the opening cysteine and the closing phenylalanine or tryptophan. The order of the fields is clone size, D gene, V gene, J gene, CDR3 DNA, CDR3 protein. The D gene is left open where the match is weak. Rows give clone size only sometimes, using once, few, many, or a class for an expanded clone.

clone_size: NA
d_call: NA
v_call: TRBV7-9
j_call: TRBJ1-2
cdr3_nt: TGTGCCAGCAGTGGATCGACGGATGGCTACACCTTC
cdr3_aa: CASSGSTDGYTF

clone_size: NA
d_call: NA
v_call: TRBV12-5
j_call: TRBJ1-2
cdr3_nt: TGTGCTAGTGGGAACCCTCTGGGGGGCTACACCTTC
cdr3_aa: CASGNPLGGYTF

clone_size: NA
d_call: TRBD1
v_call: TRBV3-1
j_call: TRBJ2-7
cdr3_nt: TGTGCCAGCAGCACGCGGGACAGGGTAAACCCATACGAGCAGTACTTC
cdr3_aa: CASSTRDRVNPYEQYF

clone_size: NA
d_call: TRBD1
v_call: TRBV29-1
j_call: TRBJ2-1
cdr3_nt: TGCAGCGTTGCTCCGGGACAGAAGGCCGATGAGCAGTTCTTC
cdr3_aa: CSVAPGQKADEQFF

clone_size: NA
d_call: TRBD2
v_call: TRBV25-1
j_call: TRBJ2-1
cdr3_nt: TGTGCCAGCAGTGAATGGGGAGCGGGGGGGAGAGGCTCCTACAATGAGCAGTTCTTC
cdr3_aa: CASSEWGAGGRGSYNEQFF

clone_size: NA
d_call: TRBD2
v_call: TRBV20-1
j_call: TRBJ2-3
cdr3_nt: TGCAGTGCTATTGGGGGAGGGCCCAGGGCAGATACGCAGTATTTT
cdr3_aa: CSAIGGGPRADTQYF

clone_size: NA
d_call: NA
v_call: TRBV7-9
j_call: TRBJ2-5
cdr3_nt: TGTGCCAGCAGCTTAATGGGGGACCATCAGTACTTC
cdr3_aa: CASSLMGDHQYF

clone_size: NA
d_call: NA
v_call: TRBV29-1
j_call: TRBJ2-2
cdr3_nt: TGCAGCGTTGGTAACGCAGGGGCCGGGGAGCTGTTTTTT
cdr3_aa: CSVGNAGAGELFF

clone_size: NA
d_call: TRBD1
v_call: TRBV27
j_call: TRBJ2-7
cdr3_nt: TGTGCCAGCAGACAGGGGCCTTCCTACGAGCAGTACTTC
cdr3_aa: CASRQGPSYEQYF

clone_size: NA
d_call: NA
v_call: TRBV4-1
j_call: TRBJ2-7
cdr3_nt: TGCGCCAGCAGCCAATTGGAGGCCCGGTACGAGCAGTACTTC
cdr3_aa: CASSQLEARYEQYF

clone_size: NA
d_call: TRBD1
v_call: TRBV5-1
j_call: TRBJ1-1
cdr3_nt: TGCGCCAGCAGCTGGGACAGGGGGCGAGGAAACACTGAAGCTTTCTTT
cdr3_aa: CASSWDRGRGNTEAFF

clone_size: NA
d_call: TRBD2
v_call: TRBV5-4
j_call: TRBJ2-7
cdr3_nt: TGTGCCAGCAGCCACCTAGCGGGGGGGCCCGGGGAGCAGTACTTC
cdr3_aa: CASSHLAGGPGEQYF

clone_size: once
d_call: TRBD1
v_call: TRBV14
j_call: TRBJ2-7
cdr3_nt: TGCGCCAGCAGCCAAACCCGGGGACAGTCTTTAAACGAGCAGTACTTC
cdr3_aa: CASSQTRGQSLNEQYF

clone_size: NA
d_call: TRBD2
v_call: TRBV2
j_call: TRBJ2-1
cdr3_nt: TGTGCCAGCAGATGGACTAGCGGGGGACTCTACAATGAGCAGTTCTTC
cdr3_aa: CASRWTSGGLYNEQFF

clone_size: NA
d_call: NA
v_call: TRBV9
j_call: TRBJ2-5
cdr3_nt: TGTGCCAGCAGCCCAGAAAGGGGGACCCAGTACTTC
cdr3_aa: CASSPERGTQYF

clone_size: NA
d_call: TRBD2
v_call: TRBV2
j_call: TRBJ2-1
cdr3_nt: TGTGCCAGAAGGGCGGGAGGACCCGAGGAGCAGTTCTTC
cdr3_aa: CARRAGGPEEQFF

clone_size: NA
d_call: NA
v_call: TRBV7-9
j_call: TRBJ2-1
cdr3_nt: TGTGCCAGCAGTGACAATTTCTACAATGAGCAGTTCTTC
cdr3_aa: CASSDNFYNEQFF

clone_size: NA
d_call: NA
v_call: TRBV12-3/TRBV12-4
j_call: TRBJ1-6
cdr3_nt: TGTGCCAGCAGTTTCAAAGAGGACGGCTCACCCCTCCACTTT
cdr3_aa: CASSFKEDGSPLHF

clone_size: NA
d_call: TRBD1
v_call: TRBV6-6
j_call: TRBJ2-5
cdr3_nt: TGTGCCAGCATGGGACAGGGAGGGGAGACCCAGTACTTC
cdr3_aa: CASMGQGGETQYF

clone_size: NA
d_call: NA
v_call: TRBV3-1
j_call: TRBJ2-4
cdr3_nt: TGTGCCAGCAGCCAAGAGTGGGGAGCCCAGTACTTC
cdr3_aa: CASSQEWGAQYF

clone_size: NA
d_call: TRBD1
v_call: TRBV24-1
j_call: TRBJ1-5
cdr3_nt: TGTGCCACCAGTGATCGGACAGGTCCGGGTGAGCCCCAGCATTTT
cdr3_aa: CATSDRTGPGEPQHF

clone_size: NA
d_call: NA
v_call: TRBV4-1
j_call: TRBJ1-5
cdr3_nt: TGCGCCAGCAGCCGAGTGTTGGGTAGCAATCAGCCCCAGCATTTT
cdr3_aa: CASSRVLGSNQPQHF

clone_size: NA
d_call: TRBD2
v_call: TRBV18
j_call: TRBJ2-1
cdr3_nt: TGTGCCAGCTCCCCATACCTAGCGGGAGAAGGTAATGAGCAGTTCTTC
cdr3_aa: CASSPYLAGEGNEQFF

clone_size: NA
d_call: NA
v_call: TRBV5-1
j_call: TRBJ2-3
cdr3_nt: TGCGCCAGCAGACGAAGCACAGATACGCAGTATTTT
cdr3_aa: CASRRSTDTQYF

clone_size: NA
d_call: NA
v_call: TRBV20-1
j_call: TRBJ1-5
cdr3_nt: TGCAGTGCTAGAGCAGGGATTGACAATCAGCCCCAGCATTTT
cdr3_aa: CSARAGIDNQPQHF

clone_size: NA
d_call: NA
v_call: TRBV15
j_call: TRBJ2-5
cdr3_nt: TGTGCCACCAGCAGAGGCACATTACAAGAGACCCAGTACTTC
cdr3_aa: CATSRGTLQETQYF

clone_size: NA
d_call: NA
v_call: TRBV7-2
j_call: TRBJ2-1
cdr3_nt: TGTGCCAGCAGCCGCGATTGGGGATACAATGAGCAGTTCTTC
cdr3_aa: CASSRDWGYNEQFF

clone_size: NA
d_call: NA
v_call: TRBV2
j_call: TRBJ1-2
cdr3_nt: TGTGCCAGCAGTTCAGGGGTCAACTATGGCTACACCTTC
cdr3_aa: CASSSGVNYGYTF

clone_size: NA
d_call: TRBD2
v_call: TRBV13
j_call: TRBJ2-1
cdr3_nt: TGTGCCAGCCGGGGGACTAGCGGGAGTGATGAGCAGTTCTTC
cdr3_aa: CASRGTSGSDEQFF

clone_size: NA
d_call: TRBD1
v_call: TRBV2
j_call: TRBJ1-5
cdr3_nt: TGTGCCAGCAGTGAAGATGAAGGGGGCCATCAGCCCCAGCATTTT
cdr3_aa: CASSEDEGGHQPQHF

clone_size: NA
d_call: NA
v_call: TRBV29-1
j_call: TRBJ2-1
cdr3_nt: TGCAGCGTTGAGCCGGGCGGTCACTACAATGAGCAGTTCTTC
cdr3_aa: CSVEPGGHYNEQFF

clone_size: once
d_call: NA
v_call: TRBV4-2
j_call: TRBJ2-5
cdr3_nt: TGTGCCAGCAGCCAGGAGATCTCGACAGAAGGGACCCAGTACTTC
cdr3_aa: CASSQEISTEGTQYF

clone_size: NA
d_call: TRBD1
v_call: TRBV29-1
j_call: TRBJ2-7
cdr3_nt: TGCAGCGTCCGCACAGGGGGTCCCTACGAGCAGTACTTC
cdr3_aa: CSVRTGGPYEQYF